This entry describes one T cell receptor beta chain. Its matching antigen is unknown. TCRdb keeps only in-frame clones here, not all; method: immunoSEQ multiplex PCR. This table holds over 35,000 clones, 75% to 95% found once. This record belongs to a study of graft-versus-host responses after intestinal transplantation. Study-wide context: The transplants performed in recipients were multivisceral, liver-intestinal, or isolated intestinal. Once they had received anti-thymocyte globulin induction, all recipients took tacrolimus and steroids for around 3 years.

Study conclusions and caveats: Among circulating GvH clones, peak levels were associated with early post-transplant declines in HvG clones. Detection of GvH clones occurred in recipient marrow, and some had their first appearance in ileum or blood.

CDR3 length: 16 residues. Germline lookup yields CDR1 SNHLY and CDR2 FYNNEI. Trimming at V came to 8 bases and at J to 5 bases, leaving 14 bases not matched to a gene. The TCR originated in a human patient who received an intestinal transplant, so some T cells may come from the graft donor. The sequencing here drew on PBMCs, taken 300 to 320 days after intestinal transplant. This sequence joins TRBV2 and TRBJ2-5, with TRBD2 identical over 10 bases. The DNA of the CDR3 is TGTGCCAGCGAGGGGCTAGCGGGAGATTTGGGGGAGACCCAGTACTTC. This translates into CASEGLAGDLGETQYF.